The 27 T cell receptor beta chains presented below share a single source sample, sequenced in a study of control samples from healthy donors and cancer patients. Generated by immunoSEQ multiplex PCR, the TCRdb table keeps only in-frame clones and is missing some. The sample lists 85,000 to 100,000 clones, 82% occurring once. Sequenced input: blood. These receptor sequences come from a man in his sixties in good health.

This clone was recorded a few times. The rearrangement uses TRBV14 and TRBJ1-1; D is undetermined. V was cut by 4 bases and J by 1 base, with 10 bases left in between. The CDR3 contains 14 residues. Germline CDR1 is SGHDN and CDR2 is FVKESK. The DNA of the CDR3 is TGTGCCAGCAGCCTTGTTGCAGGGAACACTGAAGCTTTCTTT. Its translation: CASSLVAGNTEAFF. Full variable domain (outside the CDR3, taken from reference TRBV14 and TRBJ1-1): EAGVTQFPSHSVIEKGQTVTLRCDPISGHDNLYWYRRVMGKEIKFLLHFVKESKQDESGMPNNRFLAERTGGTYSTLKVQPAELEDSGVYFCASSLVAGNTEAFFGQGTRLTVV.

The chain links TRBV15 to TRBJ2-1; D gene uncertain. CDR1 LNHNV and CDR2 YYDKDF come from the germline V gene (reference sequence). V was cut by 3 bases and J by 2 bases, with 8 bases left in between. The CDR3 spans 14 residues. The CDR3 protein is CATSSGLAYNEQFF. In nucleotides, the CDR3 is TGTGCCACCAGCAGCGGCTTAGCCTACAATGAGCAGTTCTTC.

This chain joins TRBV30 and TRBJ2-5; 7 bases line up with TRBD1. The length of the CDR3 is 14 residues. Germline values: CDR1 GTSNPN, CDR2 SVGIG (reference sequence). V dropped 2 bases and J dropped 4; count of bases not matched to a gene: 7. CDR3 bases: TGTGCCTGGAGTTCCGGACAGGCAGGAGAGACCCAGTACTTC. It is translated as CAWSSGQAGETQYF.

This clone was detected once. A read error may account for a junction end that differs from germline. Other DNA variants within this sample encode the same CDR3. The DNA for the CDR3 is TGTGCCAGCAGTTACATGAGTACAGGGGGCGCGATTTTT. Protein product: CASSYMSTGGAIF. V is TRBV6-5 and J is TRBJ2-2, with 9 bases that match TRBD1. The CDR3 is 13 amino acids. Per the germline V gene, CDR1 is MNHEY and CDR2 is SVGAGI.

This sequence joins TRBV2 and TRBJ2-3; no definite D call. Germline CDR1 reads SNHLY; CDR2 reads FYNNEI. The CDR3 is made up of 14 amino acids. Between the trimmed V and J ends, which lost 5 bases and 5 bases, there was a span of 14 bases. DNA for the CDR3: TGTGCCAGCAGTCCGGCCAGGAGAGTAGATACGCAGTATTTT. It is translated as CASSPARRVDTQYF. The complete variable domain, with remaining parts taken from reference TRBV2 and TRBJ2-3, reads EPEVTQTPSHQVTQMGQEVILRCVPISNHLYFYWYRQILGQKVEFLVSFYNNEISEKSEIFDDQFSVERPDGSNFTLKIRSTKLEDSAMYFCASSPARRVDTQYFGPGTRLTVL.

The V gene is TRBV9, the J gene TRBJ1-5, with TRBD1 identical over 10 bases. CDR1 SGDLS and CDR2 YYNGEE come from the germline V gene. The V segment lost 2 bases and the J segment 4 bases; nucleotides outside the gene matches: 0. This CDR3 has 14 amino acids. The CDR3 DNA is TGTGCCAGCAGCGTGGGACAGGGGAATCAGCCCCAGCATTTT. It encodes CASSVGQGNQPQHF.

This clone was found a few times. The rearrangement links TRBV4-2 to TRBJ2-7; 7 nucleotides line up with TRBD2. CDR1 and CDR2 (germline): LGHNA, YNFKEQ. This CDR3 contains 15 residues. Trimming took 3 bases from V and 4 from J; bases not matched to a gene: 9. CDR3 protein: CASSQALADSYEQYF. CDR3 nucleotide sequence: TGTGCCAGCAGCCAGGCCCTAGCGGACTCATACGAGCAGTACTTC.

V gene TRBV29-1 combines with J gene TRBJ2-7, with 13 positions matching TRBD2. Trimming cost V 6 bases and J 4 bases; bases outside gene matches: 9. Germline V gene sequence: CDR1 SQVTM, CDR2 ANQGSEA. The CDR3 is 15 residues long. For the CDR3, the DNA is TGCAGCGTCTCACACGGACTAGCGGGAGCGTACGAGCAGTACTTC. This codes for CSVSHGLAGAYEQYF.

This chain connects TRBV9 to TRBJ2-1; TRBD1 is a possible D gene (6 bases). From germline, CDR1 is SGDLS and CDR2 YYNGEE. The CDR3 runs to 15 residues. Trimming took 4 bases from V and 3 from J, leaving 14 bases between them. The DNA for the CDR3 is TGTGCCAGCAGCCCGGGACAACGAAACTACAATGAGCAGTTCTTC. Its translation is CASSPGQRNYNEQFF.

CDR3 amino acids: CASSKPGQILLEQYF. DNA for the CDR3: TGTGCCAGCAGTAAACCGGGACAGATCCTTTTGGAGCAGTACTTC. The rearrangement uses TRBV6-5 and TRBJ2-7; 7 bases agree with TRBD1. V was clipped by 5 bases and J by 7 bases; unmatched bases: 14. CDR3 length: 15 amino acids. The germline V gene encodes CDR1 MNHEY and CDR2 SVGAGI.

The chain is built from TRBV15 and TRBJ2-7; no clear D gene. Trimming stripped 4 bases from V and 3 bases from J, with 10 bases between. The CDR3 is 13 residues long. Germline values: CDR1 LNHNV, CDR2 YYDKDF (reference sequence). CDR3 in DNA: TGTGCCACCAGCACGACCACCCTCTACGAGCAGTACTTC. Residues: CATSTTTLYEQYF.

The chain recombines TRBV28 with TRBJ2-3; 10 nucleotides agree with TRBD1. V trimming: 5 bases; J trimming: 3 bases; junction bases outside the gene matches: 5. CDR3 length equals 15 residues. The germline CDR1 and CDR2 sequences are MDHEN and SYDVKM. The CDR3 is CASSVPGQGTDTQYF. The CDR3 region has the DNA TGTGCCAGCAGTGTGCCGGGACAGGGGACAGATACGCAGTATTTT.

V usage is TRBV7-9 and J usage is TRBJ2-1; D perhaps matches TRBD1 (6 bases). CDR3 length equals 15 residues. Germline assignment: CDR1 SEHNR and CDR2 FQNEAQ (reference sequence). Trimming left V 5 bases short and J 6 bases short, with 17 bases between. CDR3 sequence: CASSDRSGLANEQFF. CDR3 sequence (DNA): TGTGCCAGCAGCGACAGGTCGGGTCTGGCCAATGAGCAGTTCTTC.

This sequence joins TRBV28 and TRBJ2-5; D is perhaps TRBD1 (6 bases). The germline CDR1 and CDR2 sequences are MDHEN and SYDVKM. V was clipped by 6 bases and J by 4 bases, with 27 bases between them. The CDR3 is 18 amino acids. The CDR3 region is CASSTSAPHQGFGETQYF. The CDR3 DNA is TGTGCCAGCAGCACCTCGGCCCCGCACCAGGGGTTCGGAGAGACCCAGTACTTC.

This clone occurred a few times. The chain uses TRBV19 and TRBJ2-3; D is unresolved. Germline-derived CDR1 and CDR2 are LNHDA and SQIVND (reference sequence). There are 15 residues in the CDR3. Trimming took off 3 bases at V and 4 bases at J, with 14 bases between the two ends. The chain's CDR3 is CASSMARSPPDTQYF. In nucleotides, the CDR3 is TGTGCCAGTAGTATGGCGCGCTCGCCCCCAGATACGCAGTATTTT.

The CDR3 DNA is TGTGCCAGCAGTTACTCGGGCAGATTGGCTGGAAACACCATATATTTT. Protein sequence: CASSYSGRLAGNTIYF. The chain uses TRBV6-5 and TRBJ1-3; D ambiguous. CDR1 is MNHEY and CDR2 is SVGAGI in the germline V gene. V lost 0 bases and J 2 bases, leaving 11 bases between the germline ends. There are 16 residues in the CDR3.

The sample holds a few counts of this clone. The genes are TRBV4-1 and TRBJ1-2, with D hard to call. Per the germline V gene, CDR1 is MGHRA and CDR2 is YSYEKL. The CDR3 is 13 residues long. The V and J ends lost 1 base and 8 bases respectively, with 11 bases between them. The CDR3: CASSQVQVSGYTF. In DNA, the CDR3 is TGCGCCAGCAGCCAAGTCCAAGTTTCCGGCTACACCTTC.

The rearrangement uses TRBV4-1 and TRBJ1-2; TRBD1 matches 9 bases. Trimming removed 0 bases from V and 7 bases from J; junction bases left unmatched: 3. CDR1 is MGHRA and CDR2 is YSYEKL in the germline V gene. The CDR3 length is 14 residues. The CDR3 nucleotides are TGCGCCAGCAGCCAAGAGGGGACAGGGCTTGGCTACACCTTC. It codes for CASSQEGTGLGYTF.

V gene TRBV28 combines with J gene TRBJ1-1; the match to TRBD1 covers 10 bases. The length of the CDR3 is 14 residues. After removal of 6 bases from V and 4 bases from J, the junction contained 5 bases not matched to a gene. Looked up from germline, CDR1 is MDHEN and CDR2 is SYDVKM. This chain's CDR3 is CASRWTGGRTEAFF. CDR3 DNA sequence: TGTGCCAGCAGATGGACAGGGGGGCGCACTGAAGCTTTCTTT.

This chain joins TRBV5-1 and TRBJ2-7; D is perhaps TRBD1 (5 bases). The V gene lost 1 base and the J gene lost 0 bases, with 11 bases spanning the gap. CDR1 and CDR2 (germline): SGHRS, YFSETQ. This CDR3 spans 15 amino acids. The DNA of the CDR3 is TGCGCCAGCAGCTTGCGCCAGGGTCGCTCCTACGAGCAGTACTTC. Its translation is CASSLRQGRSYEQYF.

The V gene is TRBV11-2, the J gene TRBJ2-7, with D tentatively TRBD1 (6 bases). The V end lost 4 bases, the J end lost 3 bases, and 19 bases lay between the germline ends. The CDR3 runs to 16 residues. Germline values: CDR1 SGHAT, CDR2 FQNNGV. CDR3 sequence: CASSSLTGTPHYEQYF. CDR3 DNA: TGTGCCAGCAGCTCCTTAACCGGGACACCACACTACGAGCAGTACTTC.

The rearrangement joins TRBV5-1 to TRBJ2-7, with D possibly TRBD2 on 7 matching bases. CDR1 and CDR2 (germline): SGHRS, YFSETQ. V lost 0 bases and J 2 bases, leaving 12 bases between the germline ends. The CDR3 contains 15 residues. The CDR3 region is CASSLEGGRPYEQYF. CDR3 DNA sequence: TGCGCCAGCAGCTTGGAGGGGGGGCGCCCCTACGAGCAGTACTTC.

The chain carries TRBV24-1 and TRBJ2-2; TRBD1 matches at 10 bases. This CDR3 contains 17 residues. The J segment lost 6 bases and the V segment lost 0 bases, leaving 6 bases of the junction unmatched. Germline values: CDR1 KGHDR, CDR2 SFDVKD. CDR3 nucleotides: TGTGCCACCAGTGATTTGGATGTGACAGGGGGCTCCGGGGAGCTGTTTTTT. The encoded protein is CATSDLDVTGGSGELFF.

The chain recombines TRBV6-5 with TRBJ2-7, with TRBD1 matching 7 bases. CDR3 size: 12 residues. CDR1 MNHEY and CDR2 SVGAGI come from the germline V gene. V trimming: 5 bases; J trimming: 4 bases; junction bases outside the gene matches: 2. Here the CDR3 DNA reads TGTGCCAGCAGTCTGGACAGGTACGAGCAGTACTTC. Amino acid sequence: CASSLDRYEQYF.

The V and J genes are TRBV7-9 and TRBJ2-3, with TRBD2 identical over 9 bases. From germline, CDR1 is SEHNR and CDR2 FQNEAQ (reference sequence). This CDR3 region has 17 residues. V gave up 3 bases and J gave up 0 bases; unmatched junction bases: 7. The CDR3 loop reads CASSFVAGAASTDTQYF. DNA of the CDR3: TGTGCCAGCAGCTTCGTAGCGGGGGCTGCTAGCACAGATACGCAGTATTTT. Full variable domain (rest looked up from reference TRBV7-9 and TRBJ2-3): DTGVSQNPRHKITKRGQNVTFRCDPISEHNRLYWYRQTLGQGPEFLTYFQNEAQLEKSRLLSDRFSAERPKGSFSTLEIQRTEQGDSAMYLCASSFVAGAASTDTQYFGPGTRLTVL.

This clone has more than one count but fewer than ten. J is TRBJ2-7 and V is TRBV7-9, with TRBD2 matching 9 bases. The CDR3 extends over 15 amino acids. The germline V gene has CDR1 SEHNR and CDR2 FQNEAQ (reference sequence). The junction had 6 bases not matched to a gene; V was cut back by 4 bases and J by 2 bases. The CDR3 sequence: CASSSSGAETYEQYF. For the CDR3, the DNA is TGTGCCAGCAGCTCTAGCGGGGCGGAGACCTACGAGCAGTACTTC. Looking up the rest from reference TRBV7-9 and TRBJ2-7 gives the full variable domain: DTGVSQNPRHKITKRGQNVTFRCDPISEHNRLYWYRQTLGQGPEFLTYFQNEAQLEKSRLLSDRFSAERPKGSFSTLEIQRTEQGDSAMYLCASSSSGAETYEQYFGPGTRLTVT.

V usage is TRBV6-5 and J usage is TRBJ2-1, with TRBD2 matching over 15 bases. The germline V gene has CDR1 MNHEY and CDR2 SVGAGI. This CDR3 region has 16 residues. The J segment lost 13 bases and the V segment lost 2 bases, leaving 9 bases of the junction unmatched. The CDR3 here is CASSYGTSGRPGRQFF. CDR3 coding DNA: TGTGCCAGCAGTTACGGGACTAGCGGGAGGCCAGGGCGACAGTTCTTC.